This T cell receptor (beta chain) was recovered during a study of blood T cell repertoires in COVID-19 (dated by TCRdb to about 2020). A note on the overall study: Samples covering the acute and convalescent phases of COVID-19 were provided by collaborators in the United States, Italy and Spain. The material from the prospective study consisted of cDNA or gDNA derived from T cells, B-cell-depleted T cells, or PBMCs. Deeply sampled blood TCRbeta repertoires from subjects exposed to, actively infected with, or recovered from COVID-19 were included in the dataset. A freely available public database, intended as a resource for researchers studying the immune response to SARS-CoV-2, is where the repertoires were released. The samples were drawn from the first 160 participants of the ongoing ImmuneRACE study and from 950 to 1,500 subjects provided by 6 global collaborators. A de-identified subject ID, COVID-19 status, age in years and sex were almost always included in the sample metadata. Where HLA class I and class II types were available, the types were taken from metadata supplied by the sample provider, not from assay-based typing. Findings and caveats that apply to the study as a whole: The amount of clinical and demographic metadata varied by source and participant and was provided uncurated.

TCRbeta CDR3 regions were amplified from genomic DNA using the immunoSEQ Assay, a bias-controlled multiplex PCR. From the authors' description of their analysis: Within the assay, amplification of reference gene primers was used to estimate how many nucleated cells each sample contained. Sequence reads were collapsed and filtered to measure the absolute abundance of every unique TCRbeta CDR3 rearrangement. Productive Simpson clonality was computed per sample as the square root of Simpson's diversity index over productive rearrangements. Here the immuneACCESS table is served through TCRdb, limited to in-frame sequences with V and J called. Missing clones are a known gap in these copies; in checked studies unresolved V genes cover under half, and the rest lacks a known reason. V and J calls and clone size are as listed in that table; D and trimming were resolved from the DNA. Within this sample are some 110,000 clones, with about 90% of them counted one time only. The ten top clones hold 7.5% to 9% of the sample.

For CDR1 and CDR2, the germline V gene lists SGHRS and YFSETQ. At the junction V is shortened by 2 bases and J by 1 base, with 9 bases in between. The CDR3 goes from the cysteine to the phenylalanine over 14 residues. The kept DNA is CDR3 alone, 42 bases in frame from the first base. A second Seattle source provided samples from volunteer blood donors who had recovered from COVID-19. Whole blood was collected in K2EDTA tubes by collaborating institutions according to the institutions' own protocols. For TCRbeta analysis, collaborators shipped samples in one of three forms: frozen whole blood, isolated PBMCs, or DNA extracted from either of those sample types. Notes on this clone: Which antigen it targets is not known. No base quality values were provided; no much bigger clone lies one nucleotide off.

The receptor's source is a man between 65 and 80 years old who had recovered from COVID-19. This chain joins TRBV5-1 to TRBJ1-1, and possibly TRBD1, on 5 matching bases. Sequenced input: peripheral blood. The CDR3 loop reads CASSFLQENTEAFF. The nucleotides read TGCGCCAGCAGCTTTCTACAGGAGAACACTGAAGCTTTCTTT.